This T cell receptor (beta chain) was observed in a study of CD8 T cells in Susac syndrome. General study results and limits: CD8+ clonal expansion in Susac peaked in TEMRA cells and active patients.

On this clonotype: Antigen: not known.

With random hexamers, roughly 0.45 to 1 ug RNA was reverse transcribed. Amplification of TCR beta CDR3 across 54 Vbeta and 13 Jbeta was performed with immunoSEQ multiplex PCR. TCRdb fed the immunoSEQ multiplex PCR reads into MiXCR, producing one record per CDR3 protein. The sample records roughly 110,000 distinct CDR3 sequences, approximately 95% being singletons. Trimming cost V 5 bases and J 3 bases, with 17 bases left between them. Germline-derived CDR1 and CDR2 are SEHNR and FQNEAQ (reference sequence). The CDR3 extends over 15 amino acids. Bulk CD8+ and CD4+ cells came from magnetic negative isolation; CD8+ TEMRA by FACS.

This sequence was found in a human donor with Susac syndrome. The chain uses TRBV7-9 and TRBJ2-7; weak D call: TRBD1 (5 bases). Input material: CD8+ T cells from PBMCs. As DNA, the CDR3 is TGTGCCAGCAGCCTCGACGCAGGGATCCTCTACGAGCAGTACTTC. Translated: CASSLDAGILYEQYF.